The clone carrying this TCR beta chain was observed a few times. Antigen unknown. In nominal health when sampled, donors likely had unrecorded immune exposures nonetheless. PCR primers comprised 60 Vbeta and 13 Jbeta primers. Assay used: immunoSEQ multiplex PCR; TCRdb lists only in-frame clones, some missing. The sample records around 160,000 clones, 65% to 70% being singletons. Germline values: CDR1 LGHNT, CDR2 FRNRAP. The CDR3 covers 12 residues. V lost 6 bases and J lost 4; bases outside the gene matches: 0. The data are from a study of cytomegalovirus exposure and HLA in healthy donors. General observations from the study: Per a prior analysis, the majority of TCR beta V segments were productive roughly 90% or roughly 30% of the time. According to a later analysis, most TCR beta chains associated with CMV appeared HLA-restricted. Among TCR beta chains, those listed as cytomegalovirus-associated numbered about 160.

V gene TRBV12-5 combines with J gene TRBJ1-5, with 7 bases aligning to TRBD1. The sequence derives from a woman aged 18-30 years in good health and CMV-seropositive. The specimen sequenced was PBMCs. The CDR3 nucleotides read TGTGCTAGTGGGACAGGGAATCAGCCCCAGCATTTT. This encodes CASGTGNQPQHF. Full variable domain (rest looked up from reference TRBV12-5 and TRBJ1-5): DARVTQTPRHKVTEMGQEVTMRCQPILGHNTVFWYRQTMMQGLELLAYFRNRAPLDDSGMPKDRFSAEMPDATLATLKIQPSEPRDSAVYFCASGTGNQPQHFGDGTRLSIL.